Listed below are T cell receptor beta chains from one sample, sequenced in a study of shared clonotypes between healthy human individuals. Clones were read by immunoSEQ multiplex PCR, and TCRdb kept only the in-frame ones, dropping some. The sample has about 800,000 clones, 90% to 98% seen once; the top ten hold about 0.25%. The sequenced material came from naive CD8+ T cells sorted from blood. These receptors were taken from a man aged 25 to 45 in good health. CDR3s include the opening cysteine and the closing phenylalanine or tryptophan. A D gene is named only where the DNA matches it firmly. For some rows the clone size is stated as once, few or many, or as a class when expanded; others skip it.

TGTGCCAGCAGTTTTAAGCGGGAGGGCCTTGGCGGGGAGCTGTTTTTT	CASSFKREGLGGELFF	TRBJ2-2	TRBD2	.	TRBV6-6
TGCAGCGTGCCGGTTTTCAGGGGGGAGCTGTTTTTT	CSVPVFRGELFF	TRBJ2-2	.	once	TRBV29-1
TGCGCCAGCAGCCCGCTGCCGGGAGAGGAGACCCAGTACTTC	CASSPLPGEETQYF	TRBJ2-5	.	.	TRBV4-1
TGTGCCAGCAGCTTAGGAAGGGGGGCGAATCAGCCCCAGCATTTT	CASSLGRGANQPQHF	TRBJ1-5	.	.	TRBV11-2
TGTGCCAGCAGTCACGGGAGATCGGGCTACGAGCAGTACTTC	CASSHGRSGYEQYF	TRBJ2-7	.	.	TRBV27
TGTGCCAGCAGTGAATTCAGGGGGGATGAAGAGACCCAGTACTTC	CASSEFRGDEETQYF	TRBJ2-5	.	.	TRBV2
TGTGCCAGCAGCTTACGGGGGAGCTACGAGCAGTACTTC	CASSLRGSYEQYF	TRBJ2-7	.	.	TRBV7-9
TGTGCCAGCAGGGGGGTGGCGCAGTTCTTC	CASRGVAQFF	TRBJ2-1	.	.	TRBV5-5
TGCGCCAGCAGCTTGGGGGACAGGGGAGATGAAAAACTGTTTTTT	CASSLGDRGDEKLFF	TRBJ1-4	TRBD1	.	TRBV5-1
TGTGCCAGCAGCCAATCGATGGGGCAACCCATCCAGCAGCCCCAGCATTTT	CASSQSMGQPIQQPQHF	TRBJ1-5	.	.	TRBV16
TGCGCCAGCAGCTTGGGATATGGGGGATCCTACGAGCAGTACTTC	CASSLGYGGSYEQYF	TRBJ2-7	.	.	TRBV5-1
TGCAGCGGCCGGGACGGGGCGGGCGAGCAGTACTTC	CSGRDGAGEQYF	TRBJ2-7	.	.	TRBV29-1
TGCGCCAGCGGATGGACAGGGAGCACTGAAGCTTTCTTT	CASGWTGSTEAFF	TRBJ1-1	TRBD1	.	TRBV5-1
TGTGCCAGCAGTTGGGGGAGGGGCACAGATACGCAGTATTTT	CASSWGRGTDTQYF	TRBJ2-3	TRBD2	.	TRBV27
TGTGCCAGTAGTGCGGGACTAAACTACGAGCAGTACTTC	CASSAGLNYEQYF	TRBJ2-7	TRBD2	.	TRBV19
TGTGCCATCAGTGAGACCTATAGCGGTCAAGAGACCCAGTACTTC	CAISETYSGQETQYF	TRBJ2-5	.	.	TRBV10-3
TGTGCCAGCAGCCAAGACTGGGGGGTCCAGTCCTACGAGCAGTACTTC	CASSQDWGVQSYEQYF	TRBJ2-7	.	.	TRBV14
TGTGCCATCAGTGAAGGGTACCCAGAGACCCAGTACTTC	CAISEGYPETQYF	TRBJ2-5	.	.	TRBV10-3
TGTGCCACCAGCAGAGATGTGACTAGCGAAAAGAGCTCCTACGAGCAGTACTTC	CATSRDVTSEKSSYEQYF	TRBJ2-7	TRBD2	.	TRBV15
TGTGCCAGCAGCTTGGAGGGGAACCCTTACAATGAGCAGTTCTTC	CASSLEGNPYNEQFF	TRBJ2-1	.	.	TRBV13
TGCAGCGTTGAAGATTTGTCGCGGGAGCAGTACTTC	CSVEDLSREQYF	TRBJ2-7	.	.	TRBV29-1
TGTGCCAGCAGTTACCCCCCCGGGGGAGTTGACGAGCAGTACTTC	CASSYPPGGVDEQYF	TRBJ2-7	.	.	TRBV6-6
TGCAGCGTCACCCTTAGCGGGAGGACTCCTAACGAGCAGTACTTC	CSVTLSGRTPNEQYF	TRBJ2-7	TRBD2	.	TRBV29-1
TGTGCCAGCAGCGCCCGGGACAGCATGAACACTGAAGCTTTCTTT	CASSARDSMNTEAFF	TRBJ1-1	TRBD1	.	TRBV9